These 11 T cell receptor beta chains were sequenced from one sample in a study of cytomegalovirus exposure and HLA in healthy donors. The study ran its PCR with 60 Vbeta and 13 Jbeta primers. Method: immunoSEQ multiplex PCR; TCRdb's copy keeps in-frame clones and lacks some. Of about 76,000 clones in the sample, approximately 72% are singletons; the top ten hold 8% to 9%. Source material: PBMCs. The receptors here all came from a woman aged 40-49 years in good health and CMV-seropositive.

For the CDR3, the DNA is TGTGCCAGCAGTTCCCCATCCGGGACTAGCGGGGGGGCCTCGCAGTATTTT. Encoded protein: CASSSPSGTSGGASQYF. The chain couples TRBV28 to TRBJ2-3; 16 bases agree with TRBD2. J lost 10 bases, V lost 4 bases, and 11 bases had no gene match. The CDR3 totals 17 residues. Germline lookup yields CDR1 MDHEN and CDR2 SYDVKM. The variable domain in full, completed from reference TRBV28 and TRBJ2-3, reads DVKVTQSSRYLVKRTGEKVFLECVQDMDHENMFWYRQDPGLGLRLIYFSYDVKMKEKGDIPEGYSVSREKKERFSLILESASTNQTSMYLCASSSPSGTSGGASQYFGPGTRLTVL.

The rearrangement joins TRBV2 to TRBJ2-5; 7 bases are a match to TRBD2. The assigned J gene may be wrong: the sequence end matches TRBJ2-7 better. Looked up from germline, CDR1 is SNHLY and CDR2 is FYNNEI. This CDR3 spans 13 amino acids. CDR3 region: CASSSGISYEQYF. The CDR3 nucleotides are TGTGCCAGCAGTAGCGGGATATCCTACGAGCAGTACTTC.

The chain employs TRBV7-9 and TRBJ1-1, with 7 bases aligning to TRBD1. Germline V gene data show CDR1 as SEHNR and CDR2 as FQNEAQ (reference sequence). V shed 6 bases, J shed 10 bases, and the junction held 14 bases outside the gene matches. The CDR3 contains 14 residues. The CDR3 protein is CASSPGTETSGAFF. In DNA, the CDR3 is TGTGCCAGCAGTCCCGGGACAGAGACCTCAGGAGCTTTCTTT.

This chain connects TRBV28 to TRBJ2-7; TRBD1 aligns across 9 bases. Germline V gene data show CDR1 as MDHEN and CDR2 as SYDVKM. This CDR3 has 14 residues. V was pared by 8 bases and J by 5 bases, with 10 bases of the junction left unmatched. The CDR3 spells CASVTGTGIDEQYF. The CDR3 coding sequence is TGTGCCAGCGTCACCGGGACAGGGATTGACGAGCAGTACTTC.

The chain employs TRBV7-3 and TRBJ2-2, with 8 bases that match TRBD1. Germline loops: CDR1 SGHTA, CDR2 FQGTGA. This CDR3 spans 18 amino acids. V trimming: 1 base; J trimming: 4 bases; junction bases outside the gene matches: 11. The CDR3 is CASSLRGSGRGRTGELFF. CDR3 in DNA: TGTGCCAGCAGCTTAAGAGGATCGGGCAGGGGGCGCACCGGGGAGCTGTTTTTT.

This clone has only one observation. The rearrangement uses TRBV2 and TRBJ2-1, with TRBD2 matching over 9 bases. The germline V gene encodes CDR1 SNHLY and CDR2 FYNNEI. Unmatched junction bases numbered 6, after V lost 7 bases and J lost 5 bases. The CDR3 has 14 amino acids. CDR3 nucleotides: TGTGCCAGCACTATCTCTAGCGGGAACAATGAGCAGTTCTTC. It encodes CASTISSGNNEQFF.

The chain has TRBV10-3 and TRBJ1-3, with unresolved D. Germline lookup yields CDR1 ENHRY and CDR2 SYGVKD. CDR3 length: 13 amino acids. V dropped 6 bases and J dropped 0 bases, with 6 bases sitting between them. The CDR3 reads CAIRPSSGNTIYF. The CDR3 region has the DNA TGTGCCATCAGACCCAGCTCTGGAAACACCATATATTTT.

J is TRBJ2-3 and V is TRBV7-2; the match to TRBD2 covers 8 bases. The V gene end was trimmed by 3 bases and the J gene end by 4 bases; junction bases not matched to a gene: 6. CDR3 length equals 15 residues. Per germline, CDR1 SGHTA and CDR2 FQGNSA. CDR3 in DNA: TGTGCCAGCAGCTTGGTAGCGGGGCCCCCAGATACGCAGTATTTT. Protein product: CASSLVAGPPDTQYF.

V usage is TRBV4-2 and J usage is TRBJ2-7; perhaps TRBD2 as D (5 bases). V dropped 2 bases and J dropped 1 base, with 9 bases sitting between them. The CDR3 consists of 14 residues. Germline values: CDR1 LGHNA, CDR2 YNFKEQ. CDR3 sequence: CASSQRTGSYEQYF. In nucleotides, the CDR3 is TGTGCCAGCAGCCAAAGGACTGGTTCCTACGAGCAGTACTTC.

This clone came up a few times. This chain connects TRBV11-1 to TRBJ1-6; 11 nucleotides align to TRBD1. Germline V lookup: CDR1 SGHAT, CDR2 FQDESV (reference sequence). CDR3 size: 14 residues. The trim removed 5 bases at V and 9 bases at J, leaving 3 bases unmatched. DNA of the CDR3: TGTGCCAGCAGCCAGGGACAGGGGGGTTCACCCCTCCACTTT. Its protein product is CASSQGQGGSPLHF.

The chain recombines TRBV12-5 with TRBJ2-2; TRBD2 is a possible D gene (6 bases). Germline V CDR1 and CDR2: LGHNT, FRNRAP. V was shortened by 6 bases and J by 6 bases, with 8 bases between the two germline ends. The CDR3 contains 12 residues. Here the CDR3 reads CASGGGAGELFF. CDR3 in DNA: TGTGCTAGTGGGGGCGGGGCCGGGGAGCTGTTTTTT.